This TCR beta chain was recovered during a study of T-cell memory formation after mild COVID-19. The J segment lost 5 bases and the V segment lost 1 base, leaving 9 bases of the junction unmatched. CDR1 is DFQATT and CDR2 is SNEGSKA in the germline V gene (reference sequence). The CDR3 has 15 amino acids. TCRdb used MiXCR to reprocess the 5' RACE reads, holding one entry per CDR3 protein. The sample has some 160,000 distinct CDR3 sequences, 25% to 40% seen once. The chain recombines TRBV20-1 with TRBJ2-3, with TRBD1 matching 7 bases. The sequenced sample was PBMCs or a T cell subset sorted from them (not recorded which). This sequence was found in an adult woman who had mild COVID-19 (a few samples of this study predate the infection). Cell type and time point are not known. CDR3 coding DNA: TGCAGTGCTAGAGGAGGGGGCCCCCGGATAGATACGCAGTATTTT. Translating gives CSARGGGPRIDTQYF.